The text below deals with one T cell receptor (beta chain). Antigen unknown. The CDR3 runs to 13 residues. V was clipped by 3 bases and J by 0 bases, with 3 bases between them. Germline lookup yields CDR1 LNHNV and CDR2 YYDKDF (reference sequence). Both 60 Vbeta primers and 13 Jbeta primers went into the PCR. Clones were read by immunoSEQ multiplex PCR, and TCRdb kept only the in-frame ones, dropping some. The sample has approximately 110,000 clones; about 77% are singletons. This sample was included in a study of cytomegalovirus exposure and HLA in healthy donors. As for the study in general: Drawn from HLA-typed donors, some 80 million unique TCRs were held in an early data release. Regarding the study as a whole: Later analysis identified a missense DCLRE1C variant that was linked to TCR beta V- and J-gene trimming.

The sequenced sample was PBMCs. The clonotype originates from a woman aged 25 to 45 in good health and CMV-seropositive. The chain uses TRBV15 and TRBJ1-3; D is uncertain. In DNA form, the CDR3 reads TGTGCCACCAGCAGTAACTCTGGAAACACCATATATTTT. This encodes CATSSNSGNTIYF.